Below, 26 T cell receptor beta chains from the same sample are listed, as sequenced in a study of beta chain features in type 1 diabetes. Expressed TCRB transcripts were sequenced after all isolated RNA was converted to cDNA. TCRdb keeps only in-frame clones here, not all; method: immunoSEQ multiplex PCR. The sample gives over 500,000 clones, 15% of which show up once; about 0.087% is in the top ten. The material sequenced was naive CD4+ T cells from blood. These receptors came from a man younger than 35 in good health.

The rearrangement joins TRBV7-3 to TRBJ2-1, with D unresolved. Germline V gene data show CDR1 as SGHTA and CDR2 as FQGTGA. The CDR3 has 13 amino acids. V was trimmed by 5 bases and J by 5 bases, leaving 10 bases between them. CDR3 coding DNA: TGTGCCAGCAGCCGATCCAGCCACAATGAGCAGTTCTTC. Translated: CASSRSSHNEQFF.

The chain is built from TRBV9 and TRBJ2-6; D is possibly TRBD1 or TRBD2 (5 bases each). The V end lost 4 bases, the J end lost 0 bases, and 8 bases lay between the germline ends. Germline V gene lookup returns CDR1 SGDLS and CDR2 YYNGEE. This CDR3 has 15 residues. The CDR3 sequence is CASSPGGSGANVLTF. The CDR3 bases are TGTGCCAGCAGCCCTGGGGGCTCTGGGGCCAACGTCCTGACTTTC.

The chain is built from TRBV9 and TRBJ2-3; the match to TRBD2 covers 9 bases. The CDR3 runs 15 residues. CDR1 is SGDLS and CDR2 is YYNGEE in the germline V gene. The V segment lost 4 bases and the J segment 7 bases; nucleotides outside the gene matches: 10. The CDR3, as DNA: TGTGCCAGCAGCCCGAGCGGGCTAGCGGGAAATACGCAGTATTTT. It codes for CASSPSGLAGNTQYF.

The CDR3 sequence is CASSLRGLPYNEQFF. The DNA for the CDR3 is TGTGCCAGCAGCTTGAGGGGACTGCCCTACAATGAGCAGTTCTTC. The rearrangement uses TRBV5-6 and TRBJ2-1; TRBD2 might be the D (6 bases). This CDR3 comprises 15 residues. Per the germline V gene, CDR1 is SGHDT and CDR2 is YYEEEE. Trimming took 1 base from V and 2 from J, leaving 10 bases between them.

The chain links TRBV5-1 to TRBJ2-7; 7 bases align to TRBD2. The germline V gene has CDR1 SGHRS and CDR2 YFSETQ. There are 15 residues in the CDR3. The V gene end was trimmed by 0 bases and the J gene end by 1 base; junction bases not matched to a gene: 4. CDR3 nucleotide sequence: TGCGCCAGCAGCTTGGAGCGGGGCTCATCCTACGAGCAGTACTTC. Protein sequence: CASSLERGSSYEQYF. The variable domain in full, with the rest retrieved from reference TRBV5-1 and TRBJ2-7, is KAGVTQTPRYLIKTRGQQVTLSCSPISGHRSVSWYQQTPGQGLQFLFEYFSETQRNKGNFPGRFSGRQFSNSRSEMNVSTLELGDSALYLCASSLERGSSYEQYFGPGTRLTVT.

The chain employs TRBV18 and TRBJ2-1, with D possibly matching TRBD2 (6 bases). This CDR3 is 14 amino acids long. Germline values: CDR1 KGHSH, CDR2 LQKENI. V lost 3 bases and J lost 1, with 7 bases in between. Here the CDR3 DNA reads TGTGCCAGCTCACCCCGGGAGTCCTACAATGAGCAGTTCTTC. Its protein is CASSPRESYNEQFF.

This clone has a handful of counts. This chain uses TRBV28 with TRBJ2-1; the D gene is possibly TRBD1 (7 bases). CDR3 size: 12 residues. The V end lost 5 bases, the J end lost 15 bases, and 17 bases lay between the germline ends. Looked up from germline, CDR1 is MDHEN and CDR2 is SYDVKM. In nucleotides, the CDR3 is TGTGCCAGCAGTATAACCCGACAGGGAGGGTTCTTC. The encoded protein is CASSITRQGGFF.

This clone was detected a few times. V and J are TRBV7-9 and TRBJ1-6; weak D call: TRBD1 (5 bases). V was shortened by 5 bases and J by 7 bases, with 12 bases between the two germline ends. The CDR3 spans 14 residues. Germline V gene data show CDR1 as SEHNR and CDR2 as FQNEAQ (reference sequence). The CDR3 DNA reads as TGTGCCAGCAGCCCCCAGCAGGGAAATTCACCCCTCCACTTT. Protein product: CASSPQQGNSPLHF. Together with reference TRBV7-9 and TRBJ1-6, the CDR3 gives the full variable domain: DTGVSQNPRHKITKRGQNVTFRCDPISEHNRLYWYRQTLGQGPEFLTYFQNEAQLEKSRLLSDRFSAERPKGSFSTLEIQRTEQGDSAMYLCASSPQQGNSPLHFGNGTRLTVT.

This clone was counted a few times. The chain has TRBV4-2 and TRBJ2-1; a weak D match, TRBD1 (6 bases). This CDR3 comprises 19 residues. From germline, CDR1 is LGHNA and CDR2 YNFKEQ. Trimming left V 5 bases short and J 0 bases short, with 23 bases between. The CDR3 protein is CASSERVPRGKSSYNEQFF. CDR3 DNA sequence: TGTGCCAGCAGCGAAAGGGTCCCAAGGGGGAAAAGCTCCTACAATGAGCAGTTCTTC.

This clone has more than one count but fewer than ten. The chain carries TRBV18 and TRBJ2-1; 13 nucleotides match TRBD2. J gave up 7 bases and V 4 bases, and 16 bases lay outside the gene matches. Looked up from germline, CDR1 is KGHSH and CDR2 is LQKENI. This CDR3 contains 19 residues. Here the CDR3 reads CASSLLRGTGTSGNNEQFF. The CDR3 bases are TGTGCCAGCTCACTACTTAGGGGGACCGGGACTAGCGGGAATAATGAGCAGTTCTTC.

This clone showed up just a few times. This chain connects TRBV20-1 to TRBJ2-1; a possible D gene is TRBD2 (5 bases). Germline assignment: CDR1 DFQATT and CDR2 SNEGSKA (reference sequence). Trimming took 5 bases from V and 12 from J, leaving 14 bases between them. The CDR3 runs to 11 residues. CDR3: CSAEIATRQFF. The CDR3 DNA reads as TGCAGTGCTGAAATAGCGACCCGGCAGTTCTTC.

This clone was counted between two and nine times. The chain combines TRBV13 with TRBJ2-7; TRBD2 matches at 8 bases. The CDR3 consists of 18 residues. Germline lookup yields CDR1 PRHDT and CDR2 FYEKMQ (reference sequence). Trimming at V came to 10 bases and at J to 0 bases, leaving 20 bases not matched to a gene. CDR3 nucleotides: TGTGCCATCCAGGATCCGGGACTAGACTTGATTAGCTCCTACGAGCAGTACTTC. This encodes CAIQDPGLDLISSYEQYF.

V and J are TRBV30 and TRBJ2-2; D call uncertain. The CDR3 covers 12 residues. The germline V gene encodes CDR1 GTSNPN and CDR2 SVGIG (reference sequence). Trimming left V 0 bases short and J 2 bases short, with 1 base between. CDR3: CAWSVNTGELFF. In nucleotides, the CDR3 is TGTGCCTGGAGTGTAAACACCGGGGAGCTGTTTTTT.

This clone was detected a few times. Here the CDR3 DNA reads TGTGCCAGCAGCCAAGATTGGGGACAGGGGGGCTATGGCTACACCTTC. As protein: CASSQDWGQGGYGYTF. V gene TRBV4-2 combines with J gene TRBJ1-2; 11 positions match TRBD1. The CDR3 length is 16 residues. V gave up 0 bases and J gave up 4 bases; unmatched junction bases: 4. Germline V CDR1 and CDR2: LGHNA, YNFKEQ.

The V call is TRBV7-8, the J call TRBJ2-5; no clear D gene. There are 14 residues in the CDR3. Germline lookup yields CDR1 SGHVS and CDR2 FQNEAQ. Trimming removed 5 bases from V and 4 bases from J, with 14 bases in between. The CDR3 nucleotides read TGTGCCAGCAGCCCACTCAAGCCGGGAGAGACCCAGTACTTC. This encodes CASSPLKPGETQYF.

This chain joins TRBV7-6 and TRBJ1-1; no firm D call. The V gene lost 6 bases and the J gene lost 2 bases, with 13 bases spanning the gap. CDR3 length equals 14 residues. From germline, CDR1 is SGHVS and CDR2 FNYEAQ. The chain's CDR3 is CASRVSPSNTEAFF. CDR3 bases: TGTGCCAGCAGAGTAAGCCCTTCCAACACTGAAGCTTTCTTT.

This clone was counted a few times. The chain has TRBV4-2 and TRBJ2-4; TRBD2 is a possible D gene (6 bases). Germline V gene data show CDR1 as LGHNA and CDR2 as YNFKEQ. The CDR3 runs to 14 residues. Trimming stripped 8 bases from V and 5 bases from J, with 16 bases between. CDR3 in amino acids: CASRRGGSENIQYF. As DNA, the CDR3 is TGTGCCAGCCGCCGTGGGGGGAGCGAAAACATTCAGTACTTC.

The rearrangement links TRBV18 to TRBJ1-2; D may be TRBD1 (6 bases). The V gene's germline CDR1 is KGHSH and CDR2 LQKENI. This CDR3 contains 14 residues. V dropped 4 bases and J dropped 1 base, with 10 bases sitting between them. The CDR3 reads CASSLSDSNYGYTF. The CDR3 DNA sequence: TGTGCCAGCTCACTATCGGACAGTAACTATGGCTACACCTTC.

A few counts support this clone. This rearrangement joins TRBV30 to TRBJ1-2; D is perhaps TRBD1 (6 bases). Germline CDR1 GTSNPN, CDR2 SVGIG (reference sequence). The CDR3 consists of 17 residues. With 0 bases removed from V and 3 bases from J, the gap between germline ends came to 20 bases. CDR3 amino acids: CAWSVTPSRQADYGYTF. The CDR3 DNA is TGTGCCTGGAGTGTAACCCCCTCCCGACAGGCTGACTATGGCTACACCTTC.

The CDR3 region has the DNA TGTGCCAGCAGCTTAGCGCGGGGGGGTTCCTACGAGCAGTACTTC. Its translation: CASSLARGGSYEQYF. The chain joins TRBV7-7 to TRBJ2-7; TRBD2 matches at 9 bases. Trimming removed 0 bases from V and 1 base from J; junction bases left unmatched: 1. Per germline, CDR1 SSHAT and CDR2 FNYEAQ (reference sequence). The CDR3 has 15 amino acids.

The sample holds a few counts of this clone. CDR3 coding DNA: TGTGCCAGCAGACGGGAGGGGGGCTCCTACGAGCAGTACTTC. Its protein is CASRREGGSYEQYF. This sequence joins TRBV28 and TRBJ2-7; 8 nucleotides match TRBD2. V trimming: 6 bases; J trimming: 0 bases; junction bases outside the gene matches: 4. Per the germline V gene, CDR1 is MDHEN and CDR2 is SYDVKM. The CDR3 runs to 14 residues. Using reference TRBV28 and TRBJ2-7 for the parts outside the CDR3, the full variable domain is DVKVTQSSRYLVKRTGEKVFLECVQDMDHENMFWYRQDPGLGLRLIYFSYDVKMKEKGDIPEGYSVSREKKERFSLILESASTNQTSMYLCASRREGGSYEQYFGPGTRLTVT.

This clone was detected a few times. The DNA for the CDR3 is TGCGCCAGCAGCCAATTTCCCAAGAACACTGAAGCTTTCTTT. Protein: CASSQFPKNTEAFF. The chain couples TRBV4-1 to TRBJ1-1; D is uncertain. The germline CDR1 and CDR2 sequences are MGHRA and YSYEKL. V lost 2 bases and J lost 1, with 8 bases in between. The CDR3 consists of 14 residues.

This clone was counted between two and nine times. J is TRBJ1-1 and V is TRBV27; no clear D gene. This CDR3 comprises 14 residues. Germline V gene sequence: CDR1 MNHEY, CDR2 SMNVEV (reference sequence). The germline V and J ends were trimmed by 2 bases and 4 bases, with 11 bases remaining between them. CDR3 sequence reads: CASSLKGVGTEAFF. The CDR3 DNA reads TGTGCCAGCAGTTTAAAGGGTGTGGGCACTGAAGCTTTCTTT.

This chain uses TRBV23-1 with TRBJ2-1; a weak D match, TRBD1 (6 bases). TRBV23-1 is an ORF for which the function is uncertain. The CDR3 is 18 residues long. V was cut by 0 bases and J by 7 bases, with 22 bases left in between. Here the CDR3 reads CASSQSCGSVMRGNEQFF. The DNA of the CDR3 is TGCGCCAGCAGTCAATCGTGTGGCTCCGTAATGAGGGGGAATGAGCAGTTCTTC.

The chain couples TRBV21-1 to TRBJ2-1; the DNA was not compared with TRBD1, the D call given in the table. TRBV21-1 constitutes a pseudogene. CDR3 size: 18 residues. The CDR3 here is CASSKEGLTGKSYNEQFF. CDR3 bases: TGTGCCAGCAGCAAAGAGGGGCTGACAGGGAAGTCCTACAATGAGCAGTTCTTC.

The gene calls are TRBV9 and TRBJ2-7, with 8 nucleotides matching TRBD2. Unmatched junction bases numbered 9, after V lost 0 bases and J lost 4 bases. The CDR3 has 16 residues. From germline, CDR1 is SGDLS and CDR2 YYNGEE. For the CDR3, the DNA is TGTGCCAGCAGCGTAGAACCGGGACTAGTAACGTACGAGCAGTACTTC. Amino acid sequence: CASSVEPGLVTYEQYF.